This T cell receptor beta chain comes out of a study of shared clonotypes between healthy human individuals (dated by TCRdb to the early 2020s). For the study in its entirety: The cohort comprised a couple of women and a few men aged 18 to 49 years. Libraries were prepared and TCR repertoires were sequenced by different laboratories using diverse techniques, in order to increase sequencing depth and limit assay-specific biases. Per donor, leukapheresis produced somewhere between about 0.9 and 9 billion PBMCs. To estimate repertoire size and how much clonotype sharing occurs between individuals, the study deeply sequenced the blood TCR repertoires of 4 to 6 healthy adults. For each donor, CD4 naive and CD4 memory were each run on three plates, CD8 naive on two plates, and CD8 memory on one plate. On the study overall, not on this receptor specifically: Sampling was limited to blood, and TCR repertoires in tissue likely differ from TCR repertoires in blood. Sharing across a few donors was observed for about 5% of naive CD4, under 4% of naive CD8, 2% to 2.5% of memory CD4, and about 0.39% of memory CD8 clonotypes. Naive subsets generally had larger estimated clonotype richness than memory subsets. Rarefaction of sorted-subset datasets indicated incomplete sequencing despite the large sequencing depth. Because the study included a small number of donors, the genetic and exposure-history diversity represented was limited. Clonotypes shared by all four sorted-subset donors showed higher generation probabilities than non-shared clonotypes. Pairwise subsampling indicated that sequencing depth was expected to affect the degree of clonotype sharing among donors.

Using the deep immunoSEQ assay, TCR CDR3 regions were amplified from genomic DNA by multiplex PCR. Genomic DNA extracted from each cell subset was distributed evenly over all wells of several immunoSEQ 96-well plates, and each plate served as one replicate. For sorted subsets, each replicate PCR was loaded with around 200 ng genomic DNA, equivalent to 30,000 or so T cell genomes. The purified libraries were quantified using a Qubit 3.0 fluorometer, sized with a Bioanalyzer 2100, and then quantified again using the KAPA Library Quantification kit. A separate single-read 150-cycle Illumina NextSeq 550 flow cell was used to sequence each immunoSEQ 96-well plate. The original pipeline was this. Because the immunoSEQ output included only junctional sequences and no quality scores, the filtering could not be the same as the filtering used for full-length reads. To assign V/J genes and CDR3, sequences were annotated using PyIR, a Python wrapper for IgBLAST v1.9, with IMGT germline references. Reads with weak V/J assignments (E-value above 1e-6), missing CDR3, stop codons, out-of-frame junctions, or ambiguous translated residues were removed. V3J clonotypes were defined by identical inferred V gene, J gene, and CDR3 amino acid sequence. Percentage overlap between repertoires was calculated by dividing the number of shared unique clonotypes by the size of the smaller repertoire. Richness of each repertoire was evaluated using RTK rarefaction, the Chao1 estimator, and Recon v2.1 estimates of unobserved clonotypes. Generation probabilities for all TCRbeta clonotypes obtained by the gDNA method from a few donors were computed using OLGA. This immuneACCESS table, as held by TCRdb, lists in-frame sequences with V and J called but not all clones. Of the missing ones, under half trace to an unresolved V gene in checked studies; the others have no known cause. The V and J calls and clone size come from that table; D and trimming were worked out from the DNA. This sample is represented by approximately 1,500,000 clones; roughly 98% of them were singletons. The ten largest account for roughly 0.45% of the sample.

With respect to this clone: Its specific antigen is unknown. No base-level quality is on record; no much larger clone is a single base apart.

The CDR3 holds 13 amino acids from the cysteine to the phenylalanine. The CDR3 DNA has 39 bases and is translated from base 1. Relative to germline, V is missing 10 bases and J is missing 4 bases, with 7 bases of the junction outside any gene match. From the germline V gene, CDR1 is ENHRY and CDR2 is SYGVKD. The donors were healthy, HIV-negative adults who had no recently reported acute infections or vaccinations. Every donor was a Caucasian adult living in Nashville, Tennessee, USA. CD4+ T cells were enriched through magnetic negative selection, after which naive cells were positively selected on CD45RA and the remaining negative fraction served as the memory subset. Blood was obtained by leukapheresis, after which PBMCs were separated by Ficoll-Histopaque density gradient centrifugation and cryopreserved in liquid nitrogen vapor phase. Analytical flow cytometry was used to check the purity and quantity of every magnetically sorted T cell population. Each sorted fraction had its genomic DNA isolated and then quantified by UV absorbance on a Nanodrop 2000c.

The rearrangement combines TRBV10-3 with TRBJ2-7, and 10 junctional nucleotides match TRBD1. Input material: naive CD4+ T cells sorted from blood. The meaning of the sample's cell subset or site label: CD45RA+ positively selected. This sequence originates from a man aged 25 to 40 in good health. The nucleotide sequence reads TGTGCCAGTACGACAGGGGGCGGGTACGAGCAGTACTTC. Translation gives CASTTGGGYEQYF.